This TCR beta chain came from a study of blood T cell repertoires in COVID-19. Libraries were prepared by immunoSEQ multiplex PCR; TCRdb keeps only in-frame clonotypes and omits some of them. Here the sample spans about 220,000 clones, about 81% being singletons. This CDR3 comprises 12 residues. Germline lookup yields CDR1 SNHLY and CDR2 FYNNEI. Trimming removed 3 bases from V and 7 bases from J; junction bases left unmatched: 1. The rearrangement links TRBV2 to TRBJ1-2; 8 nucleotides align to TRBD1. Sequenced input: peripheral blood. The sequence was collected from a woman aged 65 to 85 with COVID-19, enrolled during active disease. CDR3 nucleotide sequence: TGTGCCAGCAGTGATGACAGGGGTGGCTACACCTTC. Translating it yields CASSDDRGGYTF. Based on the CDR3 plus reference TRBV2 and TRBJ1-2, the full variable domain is EPEVTQTPSHQVTQMGQEVILRCVPISNHLYFYWYRQILGQKVEFLVSFYNNEISEKSEIFDDQFSVERPDGSNFTLKIRSTKLEDSAMYFCASSDDRGGYTFGSGTRLTVV.